Listed below are T cell receptor beta chains from one sample, sequenced in a study of blood T cells in healthy people across ages. Each CDR3 protein gets one entry after TCRdb re-called the 5' RACE reads with MiXCR. Among 650,000 to 950,000 distinct CDR3 sequences listed, 40% to 50% were seen once. Sequences were obtained from blood. The receptors originated from a man aged 55 to 70 in good health. CDR3s include the opening cysteine and the closing phenylalanine or tryptophan. A D gene is named only where the DNA matches it firmly. Expanded clones get a size class; other rows say once, few or many, or leave the size out.

CDR3,DNA,D,J,V,size
CASSTGSGSYEQYF,TGTGCTAGCAGTACTGGATCGGGTTCCTACGAGCAGTACTTC,-,TRBJ2-7,TRBV7-7,few
CASSQVRTGYEQYF,TGCGCCAGCAGCCAAGTCAGAACGGGGTACGAGCAGTACTTC,-,TRBJ2-7,TRBV4-1,-
CAQGAGDTQYF,TGTGCCCAGGGGGCAGGAGATACGCAGTATTTT,TRBD1,TRBJ2-3,TRBV2,-
CASSQDWMSHCGYTF,TGTGCCAGCAGCCAAGACTGGATGTCGCACTGTGGCTACACCTTC,-,TRBJ1-2,TRBV14,-
CSARGRGNTGELFF,TGCAGTGCTAGAGGGCGAGGAAACACCGGGGAGCTGTTTTTT,-,TRBJ2-2,TRBV20-1,-
CASSQDGGRGLGVGYTF,TGCGCCAGCAGCCAAGATGGTGGCAGGGGGCTAGGAGTTGGCTACACCTTC,TRBD1,TRBJ1-2,TRBV4-3,few
CASSLLAGAMDEQFF,TGTGCCAGCAGCCTACTAGCGGGGGCCATGGACGAGCAGTTCTTC,TRBD2,TRBJ2-1,TRBV3-1,-
CASSLSRGRYNEQFF,TGTGCCAGCAGCTTGAGTAGGGGGAGATACAATGAGCAGTTCTTC,-,TRBJ2-1,TRBV7-9,-
CASSQEKGAPPYEQYF,TGCGCCAGCAGCCAAGAGAAGGGGGCCCCTCCCTACGAGCAGTACTTC,TRBD1,TRBJ2-7,TRBV4-3,few
CASSRDPGYTYEQYF,TGTGCCAGCTCAAGAGACCCGGGATACACCTACGAGCAGTACTTC,-,TRBJ2-7,TRBV18,few
CASSRMGGTNYGYTF,TGTGCCAGCAGCCGCATGGGGGGCACTAACTATGGCTACACCTTC,-,TRBJ1-2,TRBV7-2,-
CSARDLGGNVRHEQFF,TGCAGTGCTAGAGATCTCGGGGGAAACGTTAGGCATGAGCAGTTCTTC,-,TRBJ2-1,TRBV20-1,many
CATSMNGGGTQYF,TGTGCCACCAGCATGAACGGAGGGGGGACCCAGTACTTC,-,TRBJ2-5,TRBV15,-
CATSKQGHSYEQYF,TGTGCCACCAGCAAACAGGGACACTCCTACGAGCAGTACTTC,-,TRBJ2-7,TRBV15,few
CAIKKDRGSQETQYF,TGTGCCATCAAGAAGGACAGGGGCTCACAAGAGACCCAGTACTTC,TRBD1,TRBJ2-5,TRBV10-3,-
CASRVGSNTGELFF,TGTGCCAGCAGGGTGGGGTCGAACACCGGGGAGCTGTTTTTT,-,TRBJ2-2,TRBV6-2/TRBV6-3,few
CSVLIRDTPLGGELFF,TGCAGCGTTCTAATCCGGGACACACCACTCGGCGGGGAGCTGTTTTTT,-,TRBJ2-2,TRBV29-1,-
CAWSNEIQETQYF,TGTGCCTGGAGTAATGAGATCCAGGAGACCCAGTACTTC,-,TRBJ2-5,TRBV30,-
CASRLPGQGDYNEQFF,TGTGCCAGCCGCTTACCGGGACAGGGGGACTACAATGAGCAGTTCTTC,-,TRBJ2-1,TRBV21-1,-
CATSRDLGAGANVLTF,TGTGCCACCAGCAGAGATCTGGGGGCAGGGGCCAACGTCCTGACTTTC,-,TRBJ2-6,TRBV15,many
CAIGESGEETQYF,TGTGCCATCGGGGAGAGCGGGGAAGAGACCCAGTACTTC,TRBD2,TRBJ2-5,TRBV10-3,-
CASSRDSHYGYTF,TGTGCCAGCAGCCGCGACAGCCACTATGGCTACACCTTC,-,TRBJ1-2,TRBV6-5,few
CASSPPGAGNYGYTF,TGTGCCAGCAGTCCACCCGGGGCAGGCAACTATGGCTACACCTTC,-,TRBJ1-2,TRBV6-5,-
CASTTSGGKETQYF,TGTGCCAGCACGACTAGCGGGGGGAAAGAGACCCAGTACTTC,TRBD2,TRBJ2-5,TRBV7-2,few
CSAERTGANTEAFF,TGCAGTGCGGAACGGACAGGGGCCAACACTGAAGCTTTCTTT,TRBD1,TRBJ1-1,TRBV20-1,-
CASSPGQPLHF,TGTGCCAGCAGCCCGGGACAGCCCCTCCACTTT,TRBD1,TRBJ1-6,TRBV7-2,few
CSVVGGRNSYEQYF,TGCAGCGTTGTTGGGGGACGAAACTCCTACGAGCAGTACTTC,-,TRBJ2-7,TRBV29-1,-
CSAAGTGNNQPQHF,TGCAGTGCAGCCGGGACAGGGAACAATCAGCCCCAGCATTTT,TRBD1,TRBJ1-5,TRBV20-1,-
CASSPDRFNQPQHF,TGTGCCAGCAGCCCTGACAGGTTCAATCAGCCCCAGCATTTT,-,TRBJ1-5,TRBV2,-
CSARVRFGGRREETQYF,TGCAGTGCTAGAGTTCGATTTGGGGGGAGGCGCGAAGAGACCCAGTACTTC,-,TRBJ2-5,TRBV20-1,few